The entry that follows covers one TCR beta chain sequence. These data originate in a study of shared clonotypes between healthy human individuals. CD45RO-negative CD8 cells positively selected for CCR7 made up the naive population, which excluded terminally differentiated effector memory CD45RA+ cells. Several immunoSEQ plates held equal portions of the genomic DNA taken from each subset. Sequencing used immunoSEQ multiplex PCR; TCRdb keeps in-frame clones, though not all of them. The repertoire has approximately 1.9 million clones, 93% of them found once; the top ten carry more than 1.5%. Trimming took 2 bases from V and 7 from J, leaving 18 bases between them. Germline V lookup: CDR1 SGHVS, CDR2 FNYEAQ. This CDR3 has 15 residues.

This chain connects TRBV7-6 to TRBJ2-7; perhaps TRBD2 as D (6 bases). Sequencing was performed on naive CD8+ T cells from PBMCs. The clonotype comes from a man aged 18 to 29 in good health. Some clones in this sample may be carry-over from other donors' samples. CDR3 residues: CASSLSKGRRGEQYF. The CDR3 region has the DNA TGTGCCAGCAGCTTATCCAAGGGGAGGAGGGGAGAGCAGTACTTC.